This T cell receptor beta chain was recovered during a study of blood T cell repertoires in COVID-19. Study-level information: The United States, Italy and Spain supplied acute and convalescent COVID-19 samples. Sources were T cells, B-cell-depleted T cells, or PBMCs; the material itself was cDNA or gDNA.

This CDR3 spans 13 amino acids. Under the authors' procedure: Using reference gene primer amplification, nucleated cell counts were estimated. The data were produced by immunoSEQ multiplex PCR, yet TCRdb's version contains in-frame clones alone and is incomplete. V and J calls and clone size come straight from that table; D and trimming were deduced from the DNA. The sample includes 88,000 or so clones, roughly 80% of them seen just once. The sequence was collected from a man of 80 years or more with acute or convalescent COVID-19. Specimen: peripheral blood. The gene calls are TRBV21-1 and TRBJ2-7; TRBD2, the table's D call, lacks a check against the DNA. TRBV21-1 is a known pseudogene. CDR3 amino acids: CARGGAGAGEQYF. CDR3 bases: TGTGCCCGAGGGGGGGCAGGGGCGGGCGAGCAGTACTTC.